One TCR beta chain is described in this entry. There is no known antigen for this receptor. Base-call qualities are not available, and no considerably larger clone is one nucleotide away. This specimen belongs to a study of vaccination effects on CD4 cells after COVID-19 (dated by TCRdb to 2022 to 2024). For the study in its entirety: Post-vaccine samples across the study were collected a median of 72 days after the second dose, with a range of 14 to 241. SARS-CoV-2 spike-specific CD4+ TCR repertoires were compared before and after mRNA vaccination in COVID-19 convalescent patients and in infection-naive vaccine recipients. A total of over nine COVID-19 convalescent patients and a few SARS-CoV-2-naive healthy vaccine recipients were included in the full study. In the study, cultures from other donors were sequenced using the Oncomine TCR Beta short-read assay on an Illumina iSeq 100.

In the ViraFEST assay, PBMC were stimulated with viral peptide pools, and TCR sequencing was then used to find antigen-specific CD4+ T cell clonotypes based on their expansion. After less than eleven days of culture, CD4+ T cells were isolated with the EasySep CD4+ T cell isolation kit. Two doses of either the BNT162b2 or the mRNA-1273 mRNA SARS-CoV-2 vaccine were administered to participants. None of the healthy vaccine recipients had a prior SARS-CoV-2 infection, which was confirmed by nucleocapsid antibody tests that came back negative both before and after vaccination. Approximately 2 million PBMC per well were cultured with 10 ug/ml peptides in IMDM containing approximately 4.6% human AB serum, 8.5 to 10 IU/ml IL-2 and gentamicin. On days 3 and 7, half of the culture medium was replaced with fresh IL-2-containing medium. Unless noted otherwise, every peptide stimulation condition was grown in triplicate wells. PBMC were separated from whole blood using Ficoll-Paque Plus gradient centrifugation and were then either cryopreserved at -140C or used fresh. The overlapping peptide pools covered the spike proteins of SARS-CoV-2 as well as those of the common cold coronaviruses HCoV-NL63, HCoV-OC43 and HCoV-229E. The QIAamp micro DNA kit was used to extract genomic DNA from the cultured CD4+ T cells.

Library creation used the immunoSEQ multiplex PCR assay. DNA from the cultured, isolated CD4+ T cells was subjected to TCR beta CDR3 sequencing. Per the source publication's procedure: Non-productive TCR sequences were discarded, and reads were trimmed to the CDR3 region, with only CDR3s of 7 or more amino acids retained. The MANAFEST web app was used to identify antigen-specific clonotypes by comparing expansion in peptide wells with expansion in reference cultures. To count as positive, a clone had to show expansion at FDR<0.05 compared with the reference and with all other wells, an odds ratio above 5, and a frequency above 0.1% in two replicate wells. A clonotype was called cross-reactive if it was significantly expanded both in SARS-CoV-2 spike wells and in at least one common cold coronavirus spike condition. CDR3 similarity was assessed by Levenshtein distance using the stringdist R package, and unrooted trees were constructed with ape in R 3.6.1. The immuneACCESS repertoire file appears here via TCRdb, limited to in-frame rearrangements. These files lack a portion of the clones; in checked studies, under half of the deficit traces to unresolved V genes, and the cause of the others is not known. The V and J calls and clone size were taken over from that table, and D and trimming were inferred from the DNA. For this sample there are tens of thousands of clones; around four fifths appear just once. Of the sample, 2% falls within the top ten clones.

Results and caveats for the whole study, not just this receptor: Both infection-induced and vaccine-induced clones contracted markedly at late post-vaccination timepoints, which is consistent with waning T cell responses. The study was limited by a small number of convalescent patients and lacked early post-infection timepoints. In healthy vaccine recipients, vaccine-induced clones were almost all SARS-CoV-2 mono-reactive, with only 1 of 255 cross-reactive with common cold coronaviruses.

The clonotype comes from a human donor who received a COVID-19 vaccine. Sample: CD4+ T cells from PBMCs cultured with HCoV-OC43 spike peptides, taken after COVID-19 vaccination. The cell subset or site label corresponds to: HCoV-OC43 spike overlapping peptide pool stimulation.

The bases are TGTGCCAGCAGTTTATGGGGGACTGAGACCCAGTACTTC. Its product reads: CASSLWGTETQYF. The chain was built from TRBV27 and TRBJ2-5; possibly the D gene is TRBD2, per 6 matching bases. V is shortened by 1 base, J by 5 bases, and the region joining them spans 8 bases. For CDR1 and CDR2, the germline V gene (reference sequence) lists MNHEY and SMNVEV. From its cysteine to its phenylalanine, the CDR3 spans 13 amino acids. The only DNA kept is the CDR3, 39 bases in frame from the first base.